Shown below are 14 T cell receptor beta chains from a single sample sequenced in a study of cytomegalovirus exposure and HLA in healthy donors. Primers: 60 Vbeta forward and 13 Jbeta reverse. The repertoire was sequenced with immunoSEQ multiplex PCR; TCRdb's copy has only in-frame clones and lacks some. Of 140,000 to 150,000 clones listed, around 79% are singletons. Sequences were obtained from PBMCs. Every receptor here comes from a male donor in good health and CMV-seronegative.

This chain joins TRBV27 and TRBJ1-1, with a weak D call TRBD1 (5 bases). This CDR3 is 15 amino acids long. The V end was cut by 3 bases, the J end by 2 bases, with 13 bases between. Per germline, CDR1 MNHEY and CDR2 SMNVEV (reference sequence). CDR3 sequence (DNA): TGTGCCAGCAGTTTGTACGGGGGAGGTAACACTGAAGCTTTCTTT. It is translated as CASSLYGGGNTEAFF.

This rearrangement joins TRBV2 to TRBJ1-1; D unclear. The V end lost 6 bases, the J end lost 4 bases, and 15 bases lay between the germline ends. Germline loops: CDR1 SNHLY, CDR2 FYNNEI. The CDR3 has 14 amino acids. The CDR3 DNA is TGTGCCAGCAGCCCCGAGGAGGGCTCCACTGAAGCTTTCTTT. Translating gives CASSPEEGSTEAFF. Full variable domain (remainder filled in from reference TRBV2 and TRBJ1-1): EPEVTQTPSHQVTQMGQEVILRCVPISNHLYFYWYRQILGQKVEFLVSFYNNEISEKSEIFDDQFSVERPDGSNFTLKIRSTKLEDSAMYFCASSPEEGSTEAFFGQGTRLTVV.

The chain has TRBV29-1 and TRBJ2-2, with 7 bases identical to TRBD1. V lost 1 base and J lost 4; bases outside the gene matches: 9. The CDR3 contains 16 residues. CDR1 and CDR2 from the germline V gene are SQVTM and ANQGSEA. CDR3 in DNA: TGCAGCGTTGAAGCTCCGACAGGGATCGGCACCGGGGAGCTGTTTTTT. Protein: CSVEAPTGIGTGELFF.

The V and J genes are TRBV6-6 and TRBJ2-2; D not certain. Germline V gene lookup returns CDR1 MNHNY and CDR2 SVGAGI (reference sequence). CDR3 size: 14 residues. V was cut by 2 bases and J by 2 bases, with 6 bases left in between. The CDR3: CASSYDFNTGELFF. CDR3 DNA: TGTGCCAGCAGTTACGACTTCAACACCGGGGAGCTGTTTTTT.

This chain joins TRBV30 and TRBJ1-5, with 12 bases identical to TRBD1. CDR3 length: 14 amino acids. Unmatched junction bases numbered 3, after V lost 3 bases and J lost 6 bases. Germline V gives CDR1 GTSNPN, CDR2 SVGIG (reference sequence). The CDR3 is CAWRGQGAGQPQHF. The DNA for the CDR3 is TGTGCCTGGAGGGGACAGGGGGCAGGTCAGCCCCAGCATTTT.

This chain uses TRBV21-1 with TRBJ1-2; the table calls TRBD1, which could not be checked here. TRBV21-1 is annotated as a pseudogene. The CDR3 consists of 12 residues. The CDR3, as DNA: TGTGCCAGCAGAAGACAGGGAGGTGGCTACACCTTC. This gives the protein CASRRQGGGYTF.

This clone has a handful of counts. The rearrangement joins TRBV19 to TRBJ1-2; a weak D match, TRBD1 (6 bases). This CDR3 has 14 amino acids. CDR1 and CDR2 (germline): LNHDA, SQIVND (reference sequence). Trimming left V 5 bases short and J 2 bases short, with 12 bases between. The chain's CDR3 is CASSPTDRNYGYTF. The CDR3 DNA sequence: TGTGCCAGTAGTCCTACAGACAGGAACTATGGCTACACCTTC.

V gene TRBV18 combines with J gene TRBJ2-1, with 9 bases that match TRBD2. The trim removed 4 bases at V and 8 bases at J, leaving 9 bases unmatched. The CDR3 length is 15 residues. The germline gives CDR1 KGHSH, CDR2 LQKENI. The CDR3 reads CASSRGRGRVDEQFF. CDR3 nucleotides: TGTGCCAGCTCACGCGGTCGCGGGAGGGTGGATGAGCAGTTCTTC.

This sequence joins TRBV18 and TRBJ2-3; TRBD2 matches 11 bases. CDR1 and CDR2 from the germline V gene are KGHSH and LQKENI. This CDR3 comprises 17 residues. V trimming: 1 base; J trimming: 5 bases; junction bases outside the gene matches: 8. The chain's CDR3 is CASSPLSALAGGDTQYF. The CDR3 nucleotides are TGTGCCAGCTCACCACTATCGGCGCTAGCGGGAGGAGATACGCAGTATTTT.

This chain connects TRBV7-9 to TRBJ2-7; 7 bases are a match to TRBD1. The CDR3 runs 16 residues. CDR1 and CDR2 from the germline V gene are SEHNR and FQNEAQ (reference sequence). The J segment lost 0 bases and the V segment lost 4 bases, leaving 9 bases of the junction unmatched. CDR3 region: CASSSNRDRLSYEQYF. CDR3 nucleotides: TGTGCCAGCAGCTCGAACCGGGACAGACTCTCCTACGAGCAGTACTTC.

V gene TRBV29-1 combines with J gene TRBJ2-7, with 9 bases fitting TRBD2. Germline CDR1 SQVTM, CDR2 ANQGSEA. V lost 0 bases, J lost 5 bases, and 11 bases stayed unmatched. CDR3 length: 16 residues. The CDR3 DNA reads TGCAGCGTTGAAGAGGCCCTTAGCGGGAGATTTAACGAGCAGTACTTC. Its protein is CSVEEALSGRFNEQYF.

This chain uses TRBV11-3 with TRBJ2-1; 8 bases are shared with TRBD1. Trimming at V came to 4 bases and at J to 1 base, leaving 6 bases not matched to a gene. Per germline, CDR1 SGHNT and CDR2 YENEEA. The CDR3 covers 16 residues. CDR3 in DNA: TGTGCCAGCAGCTCCCGGACAGGGTCATCCTACAATGAGCAGTTCTTC. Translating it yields CASSSRTGSSYNEQFF.

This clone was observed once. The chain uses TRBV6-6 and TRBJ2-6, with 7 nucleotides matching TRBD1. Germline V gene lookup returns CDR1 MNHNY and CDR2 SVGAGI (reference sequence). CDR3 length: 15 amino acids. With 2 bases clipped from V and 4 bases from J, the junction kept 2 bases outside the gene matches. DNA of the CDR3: TGTGCCAGCAGTTACCCGGGACAGGGGGCCAACGTCCTGACTTTC. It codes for CASSYPGQGANVLTF.

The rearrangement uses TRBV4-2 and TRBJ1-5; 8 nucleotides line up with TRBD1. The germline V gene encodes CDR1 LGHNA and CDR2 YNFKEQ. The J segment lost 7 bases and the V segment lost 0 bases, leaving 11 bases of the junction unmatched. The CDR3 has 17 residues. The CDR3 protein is CASSQDKWGQERQPQHF. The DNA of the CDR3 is TGTGCCAGCAGCCAAGATAAATGGGGACAGGAGCGGCAGCCCCAGCATTTT.